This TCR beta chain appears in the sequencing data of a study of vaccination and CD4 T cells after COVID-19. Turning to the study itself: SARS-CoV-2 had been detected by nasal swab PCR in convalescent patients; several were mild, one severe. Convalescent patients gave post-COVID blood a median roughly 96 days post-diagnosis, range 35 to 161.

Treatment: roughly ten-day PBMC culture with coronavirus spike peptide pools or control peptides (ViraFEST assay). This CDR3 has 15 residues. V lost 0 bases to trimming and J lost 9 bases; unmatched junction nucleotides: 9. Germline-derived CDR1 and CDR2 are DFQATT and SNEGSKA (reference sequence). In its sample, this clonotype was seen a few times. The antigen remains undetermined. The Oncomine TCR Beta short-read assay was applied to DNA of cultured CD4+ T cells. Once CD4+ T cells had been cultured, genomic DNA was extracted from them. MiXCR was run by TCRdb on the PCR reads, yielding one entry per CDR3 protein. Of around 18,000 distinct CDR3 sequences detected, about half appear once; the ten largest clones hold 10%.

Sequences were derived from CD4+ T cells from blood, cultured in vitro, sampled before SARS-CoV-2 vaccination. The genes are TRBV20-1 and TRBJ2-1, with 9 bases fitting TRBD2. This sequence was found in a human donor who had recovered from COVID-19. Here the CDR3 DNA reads TGCAGTGCTAGAGATCCGACTAGCGGAAGAAGTGAGCAGTTCTTC. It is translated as CSARDPTSGRSEQFF.